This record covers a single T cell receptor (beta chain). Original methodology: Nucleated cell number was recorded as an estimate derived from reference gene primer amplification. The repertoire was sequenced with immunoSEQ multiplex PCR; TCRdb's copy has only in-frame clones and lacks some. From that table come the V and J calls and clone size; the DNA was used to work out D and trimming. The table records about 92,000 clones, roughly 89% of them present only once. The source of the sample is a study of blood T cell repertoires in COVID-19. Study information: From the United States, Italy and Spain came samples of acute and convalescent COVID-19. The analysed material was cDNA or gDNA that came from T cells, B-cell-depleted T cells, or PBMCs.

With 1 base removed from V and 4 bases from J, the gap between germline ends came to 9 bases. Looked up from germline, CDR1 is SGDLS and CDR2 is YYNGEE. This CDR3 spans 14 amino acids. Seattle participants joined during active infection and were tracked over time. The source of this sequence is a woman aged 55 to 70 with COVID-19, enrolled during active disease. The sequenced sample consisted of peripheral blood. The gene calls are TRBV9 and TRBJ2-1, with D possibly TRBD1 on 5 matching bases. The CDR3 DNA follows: TGTGCCAGCAGCGTAACAGGCTCGTACAATGAGCAGTTCTTC. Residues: CASSVTGSYNEQFF.